One TCR beta chain is described in this entry. Profiling relied on immunoSEQ multiplex PCR, and the TCRdb table lists in-frame clones only, not all of them. The sample yields 90,000 to 100,000 clones, 79% seen once. The data were obtained in a study of control samples from healthy donors and cancer patients. Per the germline V gene, CDR1 is LNHDA and CDR2 is SQIVND (reference sequence). V lost 7 bases and J lost 0, with 21 bases in between. This CDR3 spans 17 amino acids. The specimen sequenced was blood. The chain combines TRBV19 with TRBJ1-1; no definite D call. This clonotype originated in a woman younger than 45 in good health. In DNA, the CDR3 is TGTGCCAGTAACACACCCTCGGCAAGGTTAATGAACACTGAAGCTTTCTTT. This codes for CASNTPSARLMNTEAFF.